The 23 T cell receptor beta chains presented below share a single source sample, sequenced in a study of control samples from healthy donors and cancer patients. Profiling relied on immunoSEQ multiplex PCR, and the TCRdb table lists in-frame clones only, not all of them. Of 150,000 to 200,000 clones in the sample, around nine tenths were seen once. Material for sequencing was blood. These receptors all come from a man aged 30-40 years in good health.

The chain is built from TRBV3-1 (or the pseudogene TRBV3-2) and TRBJ2-1; D is tentatively TRBD1 or TRBD2 (5 bases each). Trimming took off 3 bases at V and 11 bases at J, with 26 bases between the two ends. Germline V gene lookup returns CDR1 LGHDT and CDR2 YNNKEL (reference sequence). The CDR3 consists of 17 residues. DNA for the CDR3: TGTGCCAGCAGCCAGGCTACCATTGGGAGTAGTGGGGCCCAGCAGTTCTTC. It codes for CASSQATIGSSGAQQFF.

This chain joins TRBV2 and TRBJ2-1; TRBD1 agrees at 8 bases. Germline CDR1 is SNHLY and CDR2 is FYNNEI. There are 13 residues in the CDR3. V gave up 5 bases and J gave up 8 bases; unmatched junction bases: 5. The CDR3 reads CASSFGQGYEQFF. CDR3 coding DNA: TGTGCCAGCAGTTTCGGACAGGGCTATGAGCAGTTCTTC.

This chain uses TRBV7-9 with TRBJ1-4; D is uncertain. V was clipped by 3 bases and J by 8 bases, with 16 bases between them. The length of the CDR3 is 15 residues. CDR1 and CDR2 from the germline V gene are SEHNR and FQNEAQ (reference sequence). CDR3 sequence: CASSLNATLWEKLFF. In nucleotides, the CDR3 is TGTGCCAGCAGCTTGAACGCAACCTTGTGGGAAAAACTGTTTTTT.

This chain links TRBV11-3 with TRBJ2-7, with D unresolved. Germline V lookup: CDR1 SGHNT, CDR2 YENEEA. V lost 1 base and J lost 4, with 8 bases in between. The CDR3 contains 13 residues. CDR3 sequence (DNA): TGTGCCAGCAGCTTAGGAGGTGGTTACGAGCAGTACTTC. Amino acids: CASSLGGGYEQYF.

The V and J genes are TRBV5-6 and TRBJ1-5; D is ambiguous. The germline CDR1 and CDR2 sequences are SGHDT and YYEEEE. The ends were cut back, 4 bases at V and 2 bases at J, with 16 bases in the middle. There are 16 residues in the CDR3. The CDR3 region has the DNA TGTGCCAGCAGCAAAGGGAGTATTAGGGGCAATCAGCCCCAGCATTTT. Its translation is CASSKGSIRGNQPQHF.

The chain joins TRBV5-1 to TRBJ1-1; no firm D call. Trimming pared 4 bases from V and 7 bases from J, leaving 11 bases between. The CDR3 runs to 12 residues. Germline lookup yields CDR1 SGHRS and CDR2 YFSETQ. CDR3 region: CASSLSPHEAFF. CDR3 in DNA: TGCGCCAGCAGCCTGTCCCCGCATGAAGCTTTCTTT.

This chain connects TRBV6-2 or TRBV6-3 to TRBJ2-6; D call uncertain. Germline CDR1 reads MNHEY; CDR2 reads SVGEGT. This CDR3 has 18 residues. V was trimmed by 6 bases and J by 0 bases, leaving 18 bases between them. As DNA, the CDR3 is TGTGCCAGCAGCCTTGTAGTACAGTGGTCCTCTGGGGCCAACGTCCTGACTTTC. This translates into CASSLVVQWSSGANVLTF.

CDR3 region: CASSPGQGMGNQPQHF. CDR3 sequence (DNA): TGTGCCAGCAGCCCGGGACAGGGGATGGGAAATCAGCCCCAGCATTTT. The rearrangement uses TRBV7-9 and TRBJ1-5; 10 bases line up with TRBD1. This CDR3 is 16 amino acids long. Germline loops: CDR1 SEHNR, CDR2 FQNEAQ (reference sequence). J was trimmed by 4 bases and V by 5 bases; bases with no gene match: 8.

The genes are TRBV6-5 and TRBJ1-5, with no clear D. CDR3 size: 12 residues. Germline V gives CDR1 MNHEY, CDR2 SVGAGI. V shed 7 bases and J shed 4 bases, with 8 bases lying between them. DNA for the CDR3: TGTGCCAGCACCGCCGGGAATCAGCCCCAGCATTTT. It is translated as CASTAGNQPQHF.

The V call is TRBV29-1, the J call TRBJ1-1; D gene ambiguous. CDR1 is SQVTM and CDR2 is ANQGSEA in the germline V gene. The CDR3 runs to 11 residues. The V gene lost 6 bases and the J gene lost 11 bases, with 16 bases spanning the gap. This CDR3 is CSVGLDGGAFF. CDR3 bases: TGCAGCGTAGGCTTGGACGGCGGGGCTTTCTTT.

V is TRBV18 and J is TRBJ2-6; 9 bases match TRBD1. Trimming removed 5 bases from V and 0 bases from J; junction bases left unmatched: 8. This CDR3 is built from 18 residues. CDR1 and CDR2 from the germline V gene are KGHSH and LQKENI. The CDR3 bases are TGTGCCAGCTCATCAGGGGACAGGGCGTTCTCTGGGGCCAACGTCCTGACTTTC. Amino acids: CASSSGDRAFSGANVLTF.

CDR3 in DNA: TGCGCCAGCAGCTGGTCCGGGACAGGGGGTGCCTACGAGCAGTACTTC. Its translation is CASSWSGTGGAYEQYF. This chain connects TRBV5-1 to TRBJ2-7; TRBD1 agrees at 11 bases. In germline, CDR1 is SGHRS, CDR2 YFSETQ. The CDR3 runs to 16 residues. Trimming took 3 bases from V and 2 from J; bases not matched to a gene: 7.

The rearrangement links TRBV11-2 to TRBJ1-4, with D uncertain. CDR3 size: 12 residues. Germline V gene lookup returns CDR1 SGHAT and CDR2 FQNNGV. Trimming cost V 5 bases and J 13 bases, with 14 bases left between them. The CDR3 is CASSPSSRRLFF. For the CDR3, the DNA is TGTGCCAGCAGCCCGTCGTCCCGTAGACTGTTTTTT.

V usage is TRBV11-2 and J usage is TRBJ1-6; D gene unclear. CDR3 length: 14 amino acids. Germline V gene data show CDR1 as SGHAT and CDR2 as FQNNGV. V lost 7 bases and J 9 bases, leaving 16 bases between the germline ends. The CDR3 bases are TGTGCCAGCACCTCCCTCCTATACGGTTCACCCCTCCACTTT. This translates into CASTSLLYGSPLHF.

CDR3: CASRDPRASTEAFF. DNA for the CDR3: TGTGCCAGCAGGGACCCCAGGGCCTCCACTGAAGCTTTCTTT. The gene calls are TRBV6-5 and TRBJ1-1, with a weak D call TRBD1 (5 bases). CDR1 and CDR2 (germline): MNHEY, SVGAGI. Trimming cost V 6 bases and J 4 bases, with 15 bases left between them. This CDR3 is built from 14 residues.

The chain couples TRBV6-5 to TRBJ1-2; 8 bases match TRBD1. The CDR3 is made up of 16 amino acids. Germline V gives CDR1 MNHEY, CDR2 SVGAGI. V gave up 2 bases and J gave up 8 bases; unmatched junction bases: 13. The CDR3 loop is CASSYTSRDRSFGYTF. The CDR3 DNA is TGTGCCAGCAGTTACACCAGCCGGGACAGGTCGTTCGGCTACACCTTC.

About this clone: Other DNA sequences from this sample encode an identical CDR3 as well. The V and J genes are TRBV18 and TRBJ1-6; 9 nucleotides line up with TRBD1. The CDR3 is made up of 15 amino acids. V dropped 3 bases and J dropped 6; count of bases not matched to a gene: 3. Germline loops: CDR1 KGHSH, CDR2 LQKENI. The CDR3 DNA follows: TGTGCCAGCTCACCCCCGGGACAGGGTAATTCACCCCTCCACTTT. Translated, it gives CASSPPGQGNSPLHF. Full variable domain (rest looked up from reference TRBV18 and TRBJ1-6): NAGVMQNPRHLVRRRGQEARLRCSPMKGHSHVYWYRQLPEEGLKFMVYLQKENIIDESGMPKERFSAEFPKEGPSILRIQQVVRGDSAAYFCASSPPGQGNSPLHFGNGTRLTVT.

The V call is TRBV18, the J call TRBJ2-3; D perhaps matches TRBD2 (6 bases). The ends were cut back, 3 bases at V and 0 bases at J, with 19 bases in the middle. This CDR3 contains 18 residues. Germline CDR1 and CDR2: KGHSH and LQKENI. The CDR3 DNA is TGTGCCAGCTCACCCTATGCGGGAAGGGTGGCTAGCACAGATACGCAGTATTTT. Its protein is CASSPYAGRVASTDTQYF.

V is TRBV19 and J is TRBJ1-5; 10 bases are shared with TRBD1. The length of the CDR3 is 17 residues. Trimming took 3 bases from V and 6 from J; bases not matched to a gene: 11. Per germline, CDR1 LNHDA and CDR2 SQIVND (reference sequence). CDR3 sequence (DNA): TGTGCCAGTAGTATCGGGACAGGGGCGATATTCTTTCAGCCCCAGCATTTT. Translation gives CASSIGTGAIFFQPQHF.

The rearrangement uses TRBV30 and TRBJ2-7, with TRBD1 as a possible D gene (6 bases). V was cut by 5 bases and J by 6 bases, with 14 bases left in between. The CDR3 covers 12 residues. Germline values: CDR1 GTSNPN, CDR2 SVGIG (reference sequence). The CDR3 reads CAWSLDSPEQYF. The CDR3, as DNA: TGTGCCTGGTCCTTGGACAGCCCCGAGCAGTACTTC.

The rearrangement uses TRBV11-2 and TRBJ2-6, with 11 bases that match TRBD2. V shed 4 bases, J shed 2 bases, and the junction held 1 base outside the gene matches. There are 16 residues in the CDR3. Per germline, CDR1 SGHAT and CDR2 FQNNGV. CDR3 nucleotide sequence: TGTGCCAGCAGCTCGACTAGCGGGGCTGGGGCCAACGTCCTGACTTTC. It codes for CASSSTSGAGANVLTF. Looking up the rest from reference TRBV11-2 and TRBJ2-6 gives the full variable domain: EAGVAQSPRYKIIEKRQSVAFWCNPISGHATLYWYQQILGQGPKLLIQFQNNGVVDDSQLPKDRFSAERLKGVDSTLKIQPAKLEDSAVYLCASSSTSGAGANVLTFGAGSRLTVL.

The chain recombines TRBV11-2 with TRBJ2-7, with 8 bases matching TRBD2. CDR1 is SGHAT, CDR2 FQNNGV, per germline. Trimming at V came to 5 bases and at J to 5 bases, leaving 11 bases not matched to a gene. The CDR3 contains 15 residues. DNA for the CDR3: TGTGCCAGCAGCATCAGGAAAGCGGGAGCAAACGAGCAGTACTTC. Protein product: CASSIRKAGANEQYF.

The J gene is TRBJ1-2, the V gene TRBV5-4; tentative D call: TRBD1 (6 bases). The CDR3 loop spans 12 amino acids. From germline, CDR1 is SGHNT and CDR2 YYREEE (reference sequence). The V end lost 4 bases, the J end lost 8 bases, and 12 bases lay between the germline ends. DNA for the CDR3: TGTGCCAGCAGCGCAGGGGAGGAGGGCTACACCTTC. It translates to CASSAGEEGYTF.